Described below is a single TCR beta chain sequence and its context. Its antigen is as yet unknown. Method: immunoSEQ multiplex PCR; TCRdb's copy keeps in-frame clones and lacks some. The data contain 35,000 to 55,000 clones, around 78% of them seen just once; the ten biggest clones take up about 10%. V lost 0 bases to trimming and J lost 6 bases, with 12 bases between them. The CDR3 totals 14 residues. Germline CDR1 and CDR2: SGHNT and YYREEE (reference sequence). Before sequencing took place, the ViraFEST assay used viral peptide pools to expand antigen-specific CD4+ T cells. A roughly 10-day culture period preceded the isolation of CD4+ T cells. Nucleocapsid antibodies stayed negative before and after vaccination, showing no earlier SARS-CoV-2 infection. They grew 1.8 million or so PBMC in each well, adding 7.5 to 10 IU/ml IL-2 and 10 ug/ml peptides. Fresh IL-2-containing medium replaced half the medium on days 3 and 7.

The entry originates in a study of vaccination effects on CD4 cells after COVID-19. The study, taken as a whole, reports: Convalescent patients numbered few in the study; early post-infection timepoints were missing entirely.

The gene calls are TRBV5-4 and TRBJ2-5, with D perhaps given as TRBD1 or TRBD2 (7 bases each). The source was CD4+ T cells from PBMCs cultured with SARS-CoV-2 spike peptides, collected before COVID-19 vaccination. The sequence derives from a human donor who received a COVID-19 vaccine. Here the CDR3 reads CASSLAGGEKTQYF. In nucleotides, the CDR3 is TGTGCCAGCAGCTTGGCAGGGGGGGAAAAGACCCAGTACTTC.